This T cell receptor beta chain derives from a study of blood T cell repertoires in COVID-19. Across the whole study: T cells, B-cell-depleted T cells, or PBMCs supplied cDNA or gDNA.

CDR1 is KGHDR, CDR2 SFDVKD, per germline. The CDR3 loop spans 17 amino acids. Trimming removed 2 bases from V and 4 bases from J, with 19 bases in between. Clones were read by immunoSEQ multiplex PCR, and TCRdb kept only the in-frame ones, dropping some. There are 200,000 to 250,000 clones in the sample; less than 90% occur only once, and around 5.9% lies in the top ten. This TCR came from a man between 60 and 75 years old with acute or convalescent COVID-19. This chain connects TRBV24-1 to TRBJ2-5; D is possibly TRBD1 (6 bases). Material for sequencing was peripheral blood. CDR3 DNA: TGTGCCACCAGTGATTCAATACAGGGAACGGGCGCAGAGACCCAGTACTTC. The encoded protein is CATSDSIQGTGAETQYF.